What follows is one T cell receptor (beta chain) and its context. Clones were sequenced by immunoSEQ multiplex PCR, and TCRdb holds only the in-frame ones, with some missing. Among about 45,000 clones listed, 85% to 90% were seen once. The CDR3 contains 16 residues. V shed 2 bases and J 3 bases; nucleotides not matched to a gene: 8. CDR1 and CDR2 from the germline V gene are KGHSY and FQNENV. These data come from a study of blood T cell repertoires in COVID-19. This chain links TRBV16 with TRBJ2-7; 9 bases map to TRBD1. This TCR was recovered from a human donor in a cohort sampled during active COVID-19. Sequenced input: peripheral blood. The CDR3 sequence is CASSQIDKTGGYEQYF. CDR3 coding DNA: TGTGCCAGCAGCCAAATCGACAAGACAGGGGGCTACGAGCAGTACTTC. Supplemented by reference TRBV16 and TRBJ2-7, the full variable domain reads GEEVAQTPKHLVRGEGQKAKLYCAPIKGHSYVFWYQQVLKNEFKFLISFQNENVFDETGMPKERFSAKCLPNSPCSLEIQATKLEDSAVYFCASSQIDKTGGYEQYFGPGTRLTVT.